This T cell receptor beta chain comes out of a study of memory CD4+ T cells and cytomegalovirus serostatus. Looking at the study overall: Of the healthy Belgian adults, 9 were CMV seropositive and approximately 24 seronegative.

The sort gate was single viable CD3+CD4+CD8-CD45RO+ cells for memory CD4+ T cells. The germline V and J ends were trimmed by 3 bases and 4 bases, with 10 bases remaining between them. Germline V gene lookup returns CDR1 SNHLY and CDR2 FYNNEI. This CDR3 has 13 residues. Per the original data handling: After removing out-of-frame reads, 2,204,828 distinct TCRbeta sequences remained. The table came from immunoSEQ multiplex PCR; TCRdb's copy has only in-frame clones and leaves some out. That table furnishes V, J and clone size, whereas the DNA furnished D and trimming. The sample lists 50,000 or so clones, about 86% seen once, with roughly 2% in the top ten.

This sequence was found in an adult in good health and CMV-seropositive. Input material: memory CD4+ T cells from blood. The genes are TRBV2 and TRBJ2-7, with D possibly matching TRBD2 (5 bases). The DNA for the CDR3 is TGTGCCAGCAGTGACGGGAAGGCGTACGAGCAGTACTTC. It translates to CASSDGKAYEQYF.